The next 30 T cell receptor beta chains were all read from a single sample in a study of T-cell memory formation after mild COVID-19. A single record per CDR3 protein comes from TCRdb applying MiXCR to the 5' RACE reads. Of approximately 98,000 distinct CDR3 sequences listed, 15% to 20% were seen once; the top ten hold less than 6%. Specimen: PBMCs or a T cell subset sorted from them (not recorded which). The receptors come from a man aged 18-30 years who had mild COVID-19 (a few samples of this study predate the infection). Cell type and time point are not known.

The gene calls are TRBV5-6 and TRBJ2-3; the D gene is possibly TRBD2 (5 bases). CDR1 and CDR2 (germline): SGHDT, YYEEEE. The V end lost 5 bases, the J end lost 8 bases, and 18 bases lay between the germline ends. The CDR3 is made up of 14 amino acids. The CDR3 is CASSPPPGSGTQYF. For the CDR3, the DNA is TGTGCCAGCAGTCCCCCACCGGGGTCCGGTACGCAGTATTTT.

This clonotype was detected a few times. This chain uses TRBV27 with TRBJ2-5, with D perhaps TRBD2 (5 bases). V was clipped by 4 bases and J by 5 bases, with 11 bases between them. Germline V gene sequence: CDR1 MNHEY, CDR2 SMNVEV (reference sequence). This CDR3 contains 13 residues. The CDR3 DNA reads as TGTGCCAGCAGTTACGGACTGTGGGAGACCCAGTACTTC. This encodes CASSYGLWETQYF.

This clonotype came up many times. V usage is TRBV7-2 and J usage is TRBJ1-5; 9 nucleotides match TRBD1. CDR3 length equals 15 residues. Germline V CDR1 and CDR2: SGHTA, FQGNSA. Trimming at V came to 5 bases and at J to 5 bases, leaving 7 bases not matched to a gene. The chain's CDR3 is CASSHPQGAHQPQHF. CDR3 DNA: TGTGCCAGCAGCCACCCACAGGGGGCTCATCAGCCCCAGCATTTT.

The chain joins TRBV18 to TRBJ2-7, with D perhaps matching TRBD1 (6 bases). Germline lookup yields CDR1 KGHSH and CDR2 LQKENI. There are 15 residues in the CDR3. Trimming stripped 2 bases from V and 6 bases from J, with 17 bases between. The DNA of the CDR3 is TGTGCCAGCTCACCAGGGATGAACAGGGTTGTCGAGCAGTACGTC. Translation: CASSPGMNRVVEQYV.

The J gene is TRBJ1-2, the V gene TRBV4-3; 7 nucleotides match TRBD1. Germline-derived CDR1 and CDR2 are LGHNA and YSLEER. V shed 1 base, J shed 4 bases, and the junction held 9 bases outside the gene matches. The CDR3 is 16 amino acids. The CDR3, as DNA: TGCGCCAGCAGCCAAGCCCAGGCAGGGGGTACCTATGGCTACACCTTC. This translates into CASSQAQAGGTYGYTF.

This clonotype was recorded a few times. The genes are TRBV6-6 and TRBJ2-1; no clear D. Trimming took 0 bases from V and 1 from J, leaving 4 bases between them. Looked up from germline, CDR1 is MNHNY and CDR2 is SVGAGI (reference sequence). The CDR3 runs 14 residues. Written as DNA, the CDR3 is TGTGCCAGCAGTTACTCGATATCCTACAATGAGCAGTTCTTC. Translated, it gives CASSYSISYNEQFF.

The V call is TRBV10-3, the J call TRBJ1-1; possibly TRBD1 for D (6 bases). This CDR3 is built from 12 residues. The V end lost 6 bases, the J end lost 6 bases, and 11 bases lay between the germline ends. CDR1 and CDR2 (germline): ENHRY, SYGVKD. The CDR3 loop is CAIRTGQSEAFF. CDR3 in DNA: TGTGCCATCAGAACAGGGCAGTCTGAAGCTTTCTTT.

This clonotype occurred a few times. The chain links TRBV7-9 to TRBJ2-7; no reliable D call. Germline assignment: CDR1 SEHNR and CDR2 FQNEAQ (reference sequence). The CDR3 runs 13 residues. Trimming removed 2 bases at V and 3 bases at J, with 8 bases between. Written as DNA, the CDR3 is TGTGCCAGCAGCTTATCACAGAACTACGAGCAGTACGTC. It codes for CASSLSQNYEQYV.

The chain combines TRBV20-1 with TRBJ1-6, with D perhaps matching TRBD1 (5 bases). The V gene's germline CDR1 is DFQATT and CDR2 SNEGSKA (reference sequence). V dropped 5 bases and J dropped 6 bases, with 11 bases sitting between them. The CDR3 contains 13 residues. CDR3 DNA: TGCAGTGCTTTCAGACAGCCTAATTCACCCCTCCACTTT. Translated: CSAFRQPNSPLHF.

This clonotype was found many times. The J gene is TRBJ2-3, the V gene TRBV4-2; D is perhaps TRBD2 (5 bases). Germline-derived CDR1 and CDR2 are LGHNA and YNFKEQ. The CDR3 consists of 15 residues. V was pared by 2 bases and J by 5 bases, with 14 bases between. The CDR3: CASSQSSGLVDTQYF. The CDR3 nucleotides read TGTGCCAGCAGCCAATCCAGCGGATTGGTAGATACGCAGTATTTT.

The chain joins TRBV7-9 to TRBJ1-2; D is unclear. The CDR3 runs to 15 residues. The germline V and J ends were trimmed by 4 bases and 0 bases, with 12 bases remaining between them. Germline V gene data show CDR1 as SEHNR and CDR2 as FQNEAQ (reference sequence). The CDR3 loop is CASSSALEANYGYTF. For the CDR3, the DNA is TGTGCCAGCAGCTCGGCCCTGGAAGCTAACTATGGCTACACCTTC.

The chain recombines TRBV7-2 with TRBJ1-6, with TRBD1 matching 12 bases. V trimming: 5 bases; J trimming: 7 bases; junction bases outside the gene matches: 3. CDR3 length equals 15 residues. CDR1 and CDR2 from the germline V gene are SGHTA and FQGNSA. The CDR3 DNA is TGTGCCAGCAGCGAGGGACAGGGGGCGAATTCACCCCTCCACTTT. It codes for CASSEGQGANSPLHF.

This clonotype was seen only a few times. The CDR3 bases are TGTGCCAGCAGCCCTGGGACAGAGCTATACGAGCAGTACTTC. Translated, it gives CASSPGTELYEQYF. The genes are TRBV4-2 and TRBJ2-7; 7 nucleotides match TRBD1. CDR1 is LGHNA and CDR2 is YNFKEQ in the germline V gene. The CDR3 loop spans 14 amino acids. The V segment lost 4 bases and the J segment 4 bases; nucleotides outside the gene matches: 7.

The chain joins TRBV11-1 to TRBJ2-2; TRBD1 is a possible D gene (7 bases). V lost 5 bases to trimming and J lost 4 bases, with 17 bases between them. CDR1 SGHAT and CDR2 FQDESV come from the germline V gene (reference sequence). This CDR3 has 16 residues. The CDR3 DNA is TGTGCCAGCAGCCCTAGCGCAGGGGGTTCCACCGGGGAGCTGTTTTTT. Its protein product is CASSPSAGGSTGELFF.

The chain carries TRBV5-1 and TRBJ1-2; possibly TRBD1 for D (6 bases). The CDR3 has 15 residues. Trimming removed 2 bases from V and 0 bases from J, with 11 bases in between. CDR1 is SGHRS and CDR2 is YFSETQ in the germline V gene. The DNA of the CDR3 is TGCGCCAGCAGCTTTTCGGGGGCCACTAACTATGGCTACACCTTC. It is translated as CASSFSGATNYGYTF.

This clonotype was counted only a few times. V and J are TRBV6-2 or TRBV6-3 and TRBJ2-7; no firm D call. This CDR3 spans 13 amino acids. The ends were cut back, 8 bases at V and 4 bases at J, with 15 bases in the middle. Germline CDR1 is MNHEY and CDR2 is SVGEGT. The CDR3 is CASSPRVGYEQYV. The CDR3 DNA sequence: TGTGCCAGCTCCCCTCGTGTTGGGTACGAGCAGTACGTC.

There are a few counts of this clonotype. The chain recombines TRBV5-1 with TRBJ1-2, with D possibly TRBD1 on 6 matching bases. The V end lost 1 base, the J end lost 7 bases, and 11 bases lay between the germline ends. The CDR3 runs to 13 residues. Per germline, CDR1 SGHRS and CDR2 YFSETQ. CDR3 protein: CASSLTGLFGYTF. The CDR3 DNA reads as TGCGCCAGCAGCTTGACAGGGCTCTTTGGCTACACCTTC.

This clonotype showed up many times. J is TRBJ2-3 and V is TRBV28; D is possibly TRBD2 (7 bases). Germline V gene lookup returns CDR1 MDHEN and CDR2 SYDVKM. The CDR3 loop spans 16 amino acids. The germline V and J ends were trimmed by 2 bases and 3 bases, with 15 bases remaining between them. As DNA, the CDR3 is TGTGCCAGCAGTTTACTTTCGGGGGGCGGAACAGATACGCAGTATTTT. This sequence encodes CASSLLSGGGTDTQYF. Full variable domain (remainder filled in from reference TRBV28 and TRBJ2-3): DVKVTQSSRYLVKRTGEKVFLECVQDMDHENMFWYRQDPGLGLRLIYFSYDVKMKEKGDIPEGYSVSREKKERFSLILESASTNQTSMYLCASSLLSGGGTDTQYFGPGTRLTVL.

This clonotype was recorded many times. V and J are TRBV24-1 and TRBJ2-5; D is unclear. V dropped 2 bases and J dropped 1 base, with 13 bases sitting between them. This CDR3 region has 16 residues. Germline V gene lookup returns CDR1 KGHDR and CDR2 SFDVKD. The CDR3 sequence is CATSDSRTGGQETQYF. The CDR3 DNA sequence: TGTGCCACCAGTGATTCGCGTACCGGCGGCCAAGAGACCCAGTACTTC.

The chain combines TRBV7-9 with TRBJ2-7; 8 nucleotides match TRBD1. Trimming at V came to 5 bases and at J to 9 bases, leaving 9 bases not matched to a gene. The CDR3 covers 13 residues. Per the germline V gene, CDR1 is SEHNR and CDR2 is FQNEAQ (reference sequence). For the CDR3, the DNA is TGTGCCAGCAGCCGACAAGGACAGGGTGGGCAGTACTTC. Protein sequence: CASSRQGQGGQYF. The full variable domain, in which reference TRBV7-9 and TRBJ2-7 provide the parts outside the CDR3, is DTGVSQNPRHKITKRGQNVTFRCDPISEHNRLYWYRQTLGQGPEFLTYFQNEAQLEKSRLLSDRFSAERPKGSFSTLEIQRTEQGDSAMYLCASSRQGQGGQYFGPGTRLTVT.

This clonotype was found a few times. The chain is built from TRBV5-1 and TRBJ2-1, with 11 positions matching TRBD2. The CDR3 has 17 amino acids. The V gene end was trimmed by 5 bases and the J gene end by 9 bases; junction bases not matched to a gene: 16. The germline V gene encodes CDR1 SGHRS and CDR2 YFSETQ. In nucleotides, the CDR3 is TGCGCCAGCAGTGGATCGGCTAGCGGGGGGCCCACGGGTGAGCAGTTCTTC. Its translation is CASSGSASGGPTGEQFF.

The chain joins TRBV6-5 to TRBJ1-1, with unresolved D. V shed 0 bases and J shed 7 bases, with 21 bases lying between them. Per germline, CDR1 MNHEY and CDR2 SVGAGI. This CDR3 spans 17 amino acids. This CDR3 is CASSYSYSGIGGNEAFF. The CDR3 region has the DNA TGTGCCAGCAGTTACTCGTATTCGGGGATCGGTGGCAATGAAGCTTTCTTT.

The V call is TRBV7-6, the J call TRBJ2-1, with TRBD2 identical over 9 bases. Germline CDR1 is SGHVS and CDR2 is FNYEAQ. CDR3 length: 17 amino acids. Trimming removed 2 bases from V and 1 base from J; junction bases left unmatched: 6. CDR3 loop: CASSLRSSGGSYNEQFF. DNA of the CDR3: TGTGCCAGCAGCTTAAGGAGTAGCGGGGGATCCTACAATGAGCAGTTCTTC. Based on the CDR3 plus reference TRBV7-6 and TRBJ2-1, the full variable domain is GAGVSQSPRYKVTKRGQDVALRCDPISGHVSLYWYRQALGQGPEFLTYFNYEAQQDKSGLPNDRFSAERPEGSISTLTIQRTEQRDSAMYRCASSLRSSGGSYNEQFFGPGTRLTVL.

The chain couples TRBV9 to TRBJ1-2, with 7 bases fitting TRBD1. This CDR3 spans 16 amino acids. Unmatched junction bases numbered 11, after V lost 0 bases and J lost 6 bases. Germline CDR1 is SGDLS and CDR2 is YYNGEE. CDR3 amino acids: CASSVGPGQRGDGYTF. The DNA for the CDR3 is TGTGCCAGCAGCGTAGGACCGGGACAGCGAGGGGATGGCTACACCTTC.

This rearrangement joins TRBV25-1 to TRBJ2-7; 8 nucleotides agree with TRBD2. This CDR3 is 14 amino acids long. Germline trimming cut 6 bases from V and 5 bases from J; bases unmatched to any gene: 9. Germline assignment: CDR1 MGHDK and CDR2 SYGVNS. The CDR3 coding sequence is TGTGCCAGCAGGCCGCTAGGACTAGCTAACGAGCAGTACGTC. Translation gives CASRPLGLANEQYV.

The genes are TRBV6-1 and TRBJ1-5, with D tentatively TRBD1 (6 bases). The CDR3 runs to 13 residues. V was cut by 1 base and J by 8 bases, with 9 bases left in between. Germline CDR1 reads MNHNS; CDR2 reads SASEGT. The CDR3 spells CASSEVGDKPQHF. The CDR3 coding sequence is TGTGCCAGCAGTGAAGTGGGGGACAAGCCCCAGCATTTT.

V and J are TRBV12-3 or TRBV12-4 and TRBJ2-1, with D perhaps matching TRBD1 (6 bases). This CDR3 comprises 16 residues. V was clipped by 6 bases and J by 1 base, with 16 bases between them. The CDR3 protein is CASRNRLQGSYNEQFF. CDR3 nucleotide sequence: TGTGCCAGCAGAAACAGACTGCAGGGGTCCTACAATGAGCAGTTCTTC.

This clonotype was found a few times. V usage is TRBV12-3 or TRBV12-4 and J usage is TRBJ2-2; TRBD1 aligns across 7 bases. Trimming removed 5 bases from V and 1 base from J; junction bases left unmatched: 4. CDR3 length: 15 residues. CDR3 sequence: CASSPQGWNTGELFF. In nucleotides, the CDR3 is TGTGCCAGCAGTCCACAGGGGTGGAACACCGGGGAGCTGTTTTTT.

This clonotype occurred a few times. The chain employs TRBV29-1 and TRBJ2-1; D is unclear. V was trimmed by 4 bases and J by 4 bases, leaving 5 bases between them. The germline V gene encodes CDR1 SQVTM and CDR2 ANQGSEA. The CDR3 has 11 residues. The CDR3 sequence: CSVGLYNEQFF. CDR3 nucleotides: TGCAGCGTTGGACTTTACAATGAGCAGTTCTTC.

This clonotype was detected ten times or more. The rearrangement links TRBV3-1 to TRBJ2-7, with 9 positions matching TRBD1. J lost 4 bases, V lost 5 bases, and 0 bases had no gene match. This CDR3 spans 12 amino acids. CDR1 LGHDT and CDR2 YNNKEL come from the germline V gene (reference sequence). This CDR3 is CASSGQGYEQYF. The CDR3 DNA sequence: TGTGCCAGCAGCGGACAGGGGTACGAGCAGTACTTC.